The 5 T cell receptor beta chains listed next were all sequenced from one sample in a study of blood T cell repertoires in COVID-19 (dated by TCRdb to 2018 to 2021). The library came from the immunoSEQ multiplex PCR assay. TCRdb carries this immuneACCESS record with in-frame sequences only. Its versions omit some clonotypes, under half of them owing to an unresolved V gene in the studies checked, with the rest unexplained. This sample lists approximately 170,000 clones; about 83% were detected once. About 8% of the sample is taken by the ten largest. The specimen was peripheral blood. The receptors stem from a man aged 35 to 55 who had recovered from COVID-19.

This clone was seen a single time. V usage is TRBV12-3 or TRBV12-4 and J usage is TRBJ1-1; no definite D call. Trimming stripped 3 bases from V and 6 bases from J, with 11 bases between. The CDR3 contains 13 residues. Written as DNA, the CDR3 is TGTGCCAGCAGTTTGAGGACTAACGCTGAAGCTTTCTTT. Translation gives CASSLRTNAEAFF.

In its sample, this clone was seen once. V is TRBV3-1 (or the pseudogene TRBV3-2) and J is TRBJ2-3; 9 nucleotides agree with TRBD2. The J segment lost 6 bases and the V segment lost 0 bases, leaving 10 bases of the junction unmatched. Germline V gives CDR1 LGHDT, CDR2 YNNKEL (reference sequence). The CDR3 consists of 17 residues. Here the CDR3 reads CASSQELAGEPGDTQYF. The CDR3, as DNA: TGTGCCAGCAGCCAAGAACTAGCGGGTGAACCCGGGGATACGCAGTATTTT.

The chain combines TRBV19 with TRBJ2-2; TRBD2 matches at 8 bases. CDR3 length: 15 residues. The junction had 5 bases not matched to a gene; V was cut back by 7 bases and J by 1 base. CDR1 is LNHDA, CDR2 SQIVND, per germline (reference sequence). The CDR3 region has the DNA TGTGCCAGTACTACTAGCGGTAGGAACACCGGGGAGCTGTTTTTT. Translating it yields CASTTSGRNTGELFF. The full variable domain, completed using reference TRBV19 and TRBJ2-2, is DGGITQSPKYLFRKEGQNVTLSCEQNLNHDAMYWYRQDPGQGLRLIYYSQIVNDFQKGDIAEGYSVSREKKESFPLTVTSAQKNPTAFYLCASTTSGRNTGELFFGEGSRLTVL.

The chain joins TRBV15 to TRBJ1-4; no definite D call. The CDR3 length is 15 residues. The V end was cut by 1 base, the J end by 1 base, with 7 bases between. CDR1 is LNHNV, CDR2 YYDKDF, per germline (reference sequence). Here the CDR3 DNA reads TGTGCCACCAGCAGAGCTCTCGGAACTAATGAAAAACTGTTTTTT. It yields the protein CATSRALGTNEKLFF.

The V call is TRBV3-1 (or the pseudogene TRBV3-2), the J call TRBJ1-5, with D hard to call. V was clipped by 3 bases and J by 4 bases, with 19 bases between them. CDR1 is LGHDT, CDR2 YNNKEL, per germline (reference sequence). The CDR3 contains 17 residues. CDR3 sequence: CASSQERAGPHNQPQHF. Written as DNA, the CDR3 is TGTGCCAGCAGCCAGGAAAGAGCAGGTCCTCATAATCAGCCCCAGCATTTT.